This T cell receptor (beta chain) came from a study of T-cell reconstitution after alpha-beta-depleted transplantation in children. In this sample, this clonotype turned up a few times. This CDR3 has 18 amino acids. CDR1 is SGHKS and CDR2 is YYEKEE in the germline V gene (reference sequence). J was trimmed by 0 bases and V by 3 bases; bases with no gene match: 8. Unique molecular identifiers were incorporated into the prepared TCRbeta library. TCRdb itself ran the PCR reads through MiXCR, one entry per CDR3 protein. The table lists some 110,000 distinct CDR3 sequences, 10% of them singletons, with 30% to 35% in the top ten.

V usage is TRBV5-5 and J usage is TRBJ2-6; 8 bases match TRBD1. The clonotype was recovered from a boy aged 2-15 years with acute lymphoblastic leukemia, due to receive a stem cell transplant. Sample: PBMCs, taken before TCRalphabeta/CD19-depleted stem cell transplant. The DNA for the CDR3 is TGTGCCAGCAGCTGGAATACAGGGGGGACCTCTGGGGCCAACGTCCTGACTTTC. It yields the protein CASSWNTGGTSGANVLTF.